These 4 T cell receptor beta chains originate from one sample sequenced in a study of Ad26.COV2.S vaccination and SARS-CoV-2 variants. This sample's treatment: 15 to 20 received Ad26.COV2.S at low or high dose, single or two shots; about 5 received placebo; per-sample allocation not given. All samples were drawn on day 63, counting from the first vaccine or placebo injection. The table came from immunoSEQ multiplex PCR; TCRdb's copy has only in-frame clones and leaves some out. Of over 400,000 clones in the sample, 80% to 90% were seen once. The sample consisted of peripheral blood, taken in a trial of Ad26.COV2.S vaccine versus placebo. These receptors were taken from a person between 18 and 65 years old who received the Ad26.COV2.S COVID-19 vaccine or a placebo.

On this clone: Other DNA sequences in the sample encode the same CDR3. In DNA, the CDR3 is TGTGCCAGTACAGGTAGCTCCTACAATGAGCAGTTCTTC. Translating it yields CASTGSSYNEQFF. The chain recombines TRBV19 with TRBJ2-1; D is unclear. The CDR3 is 13 amino acids. Trimming removed 7 bases from V and 0 bases from J, with 7 bases in between. Germline V CDR1 and CDR2: LNHDA, SQIVND (reference sequence).

This chain uses TRBV15 with TRBJ2-1; 7 positions match TRBD2. CDR1 LNHNV and CDR2 YYDKDF come from the germline V gene (reference sequence). V lost 0 bases and J lost 10; bases outside the gene matches: 9. CDR3 length: 15 residues. CDR3 DNA: TGTGCCACCAGCAGAGAGATTGGGACTATCTCCGAGCAGTTCTTC. Its translation is CATSREIGTISEQFF.

This chain joins TRBV24-1 and TRBJ2-7; D might be TRBD1 (5 bases). The CDR3 is 15 residues long. The ends were cut back, 4 bases at V and 3 bases at J, with 15 bases in the middle. Germline lookup yields CDR1 KGHDR and CDR2 SFDVKD. CDR3 amino acids: CATSDRFGANYEQYF. The CDR3, as DNA: TGTGCCACCAGTGACCGCTTTGGGGCAAACTACGAGCAGTACTTC.

The genes are TRBV6-2 or TRBV6-3 and TRBJ2-1; TRBD2 matches 10 bases. The J segment lost 0 bases and the V segment lost 2 bases, leaving 16 bases of the junction unmatched. There are 21 residues in the CDR3. Germline assignment: CDR1 MNHEY and CDR2 SVGEGT. The CDR3 region has the DNA TGTGCCAGCAGTTACGCACTAGCGGGATCCGATCCCCGGAGCTCCTACAATGAGCAGTTCTTC. It encodes CASSYALAGSDPRSSYNEQFF.